The 15 T cell receptor beta chains below come from one sample, sequenced in a study of STAT5B mutations in CD4+ large granular lymphocyte leukemia. Sequencing was performed with immunoSEQ multiplex PCR; in TCRdb, only in-frame clones are kept and a portion is missing. This sample has just over 40,000 clones, with around 84% found just once. Sequenced: CD4+ T cells from blood buffy coats. These receptors all come from a human donor in good health.

This clone was seen once. This sequence joins TRBV6-5 and TRBJ2-7; weak D call: TRBD2 (6 bases). The CDR3 extends over 14 amino acids. Trimming removed 2 bases from V and 4 bases from J, with 12 bases in between. The V gene's germline CDR1 is MNHEY and CDR2 SVGAGI. CDR3 amino acids: CASSYGGNGYEQYF. The CDR3 DNA reads TGTGCCAGCAGTTACGGAGGGAACGGTTACGAGCAGTACTTC.

The chain recombines TRBV28 with TRBJ2-5; 7 bases line up with TRBD1. The CDR3 runs 14 residues. The ends lost 5 bases at V and 7 bases at J; junction bases unmatched: 10. Germline-derived CDR1 and CDR2 are MDHEN and SYDVKM. CDR3 amino acids: CASSPQGVRATQYF. CDR3 sequence (DNA): TGTGCCAGCAGTCCGCAGGGGGTCCGAGCGACCCAGTACTTC.

This rearrangement joins TRBV29-1 to TRBJ2-1, with 15 bases matching TRBD2. The CDR3 length is 13 residues. Unmatched junction bases numbered 1, after V lost 7 bases and J lost 6 bases. Germline V gives CDR1 SQVTM, CDR2 ANQGSEA. The CDR3 DNA follows: TGCAGCGGGGGACTAGCGGGAGGCAATGAGCAGTTCTTC. It yields the protein CSGGLAGGNEQFF.

This clone was detected once. The chain links TRBV18 to TRBJ1-3; D is unresolved. Deletions cut 4 bases from V and 3 bases from J, with 13 bases between. Germline V gene data show CDR1 as KGHSH and CDR2 as LQKENI. The CDR3 length is 15 residues. In DNA form, the CDR3 reads TGTGCCAGCTCACAAAACGACCAATTTGGAAACACCATATATTTT. Translation gives CASSQNDQFGNTIYF.

The genes are TRBV14 and TRBJ2-5; TRBD1 aligns across 9 bases. The CDR3 loop spans 17 amino acids. CDR1 is SGHDN, CDR2 FVKESK, per germline. The V and J ends lost 0 bases and 7 bases, in that order; junction bases with no gene match: 12. The CDR3 bases are TGTGCCAGCAGCCAAGATTTTAGTACAGGGGGCGATGGGACCCAGTACTTC. Encoded protein: CASSQDFSTGGDGTQYF. Supplemented by reference TRBV14 and TRBJ2-5, the full variable domain reads EAGVTQFPSHSVIEKGQTVTLRCDPISGHDNLYWYRRVMGKEIKFLLHFVKESKQDESGMPNNRFLAERTGGTYSTLKVQPAELEDSGVYFCASSQDFSTGGDGTQYFGPGTRLLVL.

V is TRBV19 and J is TRBJ1-5, with 7 positions matching TRBD1. The CDR3 is 19 amino acids. CDR1 and CDR2 from the germline V gene are LNHDA and SQIVND (reference sequence). Germline trimming cut 2 bases from V and 0 bases from J; bases unmatched to any gene: 13. The CDR3 loop is CASSIRRRGQVYSNQPQHF. CDR3 sequence (DNA): TGTGCCAGTAGTATAAGGCGGAGGGGGCAGGTTTATAGCAATCAGCCCCAGCATTTT.

This clone was counted once. The CDR3 sequence is CASSPSLGVGTDTQYF. CDR3 nucleotides: TGTGCCAGCTCACCAAGCCTGGGGGTTGGGACAGATACGCAGTATTTT. The rearrangement links TRBV18 to TRBJ2-3, with D perhaps TRBD1 or TRBD2 (5 bases each). This CDR3 spans 16 amino acids. V shed 2 bases and J shed 3 bases, with 15 bases lying between them. From germline, CDR1 is KGHSH and CDR2 LQKENI.

The rearrangement uses TRBV2 and TRBJ2-3; D could derive from TRBD1 or TRBD2 (6 bases each). Germline V gives CDR1 SNHLY, CDR2 FYNNEI. Deletions cut 2 bases from V and 4 bases from J, with 10 bases between. There are 14 residues in the CDR3. This chain's CDR3 is CASSETGGSDTQYF. The CDR3 bases are TGTGCCAGCAGTGAAACCGGGGGCTCAGATACGCAGTATTTT. The full variable domain, with the rest looked up from reference TRBV2 and TRBJ2-3, is EPEVTQTPSHQVTQMGQEVILRCVPISNHLYFYWYRQILGQKVEFLVSFYNNEISEKSEIFDDQFSVERPDGSNFTLKIRSTKLEDSAMYFCASSETGGSDTQYFGPGTRLTVL.

The table lists this clone with a count of one. The rearrangement joins TRBV21-1 to TRBJ1-5. TRBV21-1 is a documented pseudogene. The CDR3 is 16 amino acids. CDR3 loop: CASSKLKVEGDQPQHF. Here the CDR3 DNA reads TGTGCCAGCAGCAAATTGAAAGTCGAGGGAGATCAGCCCCAGCATTTT.

The chain has TRBV7-2 and TRBJ1-3; 8 positions match TRBD1. V trimming: 5 bases; J trimming: 2 bases; junction bases outside the gene matches: 5. The CDR3 is 15 amino acids. Germline CDR1 reads SGHTA; CDR2 reads FQGNSA. The chain's CDR3 is CASSGQGTTGNTIYF. CDR3 DNA: TGTGCCAGCAGCGGACAGGGAACAACTGGAAACACCATATATTTT.

The chain carries TRBV7-2 and TRBJ1-5, with TRBD1 identical over 10 bases. Germline CDR1 SGHTA, CDR2 FQGNSA. V trimming: 0 bases; J trimming: 6 bases; junction bases outside the gene matches: 2. The CDR3 is 15 amino acids. Here the CDR3 reads CASSLATGGGQPQHF. The DNA for the CDR3 is TGTGCCAGCAGCTTAGCGACAGGGGGCGGTCAGCCCCAGCATTTT.

Here the CDR3 DNA reads TGTGCCAGCAGCAGTAGCGGGGGGGGCTATGAGACCCAGTACTTC. It encodes CASSSSGGGYETQYF. The chain is built from TRBV4-2 and TRBJ2-5, with 11 bases aligning to TRBD2. Per germline, CDR1 LGHNA and CDR2 YNFKEQ. The V segment lost 5 bases and the J segment 5 bases; nucleotides outside the gene matches: 7. CDR3 length: 15 residues.

This chain joins TRBV11-2 and TRBJ2-7; 9 nucleotides align to TRBD2. Trimming cost V 5 bases and J 0 bases; bases outside gene matches: 8. The CDR3 has 16 amino acids. The germline CDR1 and CDR2 sequences are SGHAT and FQNNGV. CDR3: CASSVGSSGTSYEQYF. The CDR3, as DNA: TGTGCCAGCAGCGTAGGATCTAGCGGGACCTCCTACGAGCAGTACTTC.

This clone turned up a few times. The chain carries TRBV7-9 and TRBJ2-7; D is unresolved. Germline V gives CDR1 SEHNR, CDR2 FQNEAQ (reference sequence). V was trimmed by 2 bases and J by 0 bases, leaving 17 bases between them. The CDR3 is 17 residues long. The CDR3 DNA follows: TGTGCCAGCAGCTTATACACGCTGAGGAATCCCTCCTACGAGCAGTACTTC. Amino acid sequence: CASSLYTLRNPSYEQYF.

In its sample, this clone was seen a few times. The chain employs TRBV28 and TRBJ2-7, with no clear D. Germline CDR1 MDHEN, CDR2 SYDVKM. V lost 6 bases and J 3 bases, leaving 6 bases between the germline ends. The CDR3 sequence is 11 residues long. The DNA for the CDR3 is TGTGCCAGCAGCTCAAACTACGAGCAGTACTTC. It translates to CASSSNYEQYF. The variable domain in full, completed from reference TRBV28 and TRBJ2-7, reads DVKVTQSSRYLVKRTGEKVFLECVQDMDHENMFWYRQDPGLGLRLIYFSYDVKMKEKGDIPEGYSVSREKKERFSLILESASTNQTSMYLCASSSNYEQYFGPGTRLTVT.